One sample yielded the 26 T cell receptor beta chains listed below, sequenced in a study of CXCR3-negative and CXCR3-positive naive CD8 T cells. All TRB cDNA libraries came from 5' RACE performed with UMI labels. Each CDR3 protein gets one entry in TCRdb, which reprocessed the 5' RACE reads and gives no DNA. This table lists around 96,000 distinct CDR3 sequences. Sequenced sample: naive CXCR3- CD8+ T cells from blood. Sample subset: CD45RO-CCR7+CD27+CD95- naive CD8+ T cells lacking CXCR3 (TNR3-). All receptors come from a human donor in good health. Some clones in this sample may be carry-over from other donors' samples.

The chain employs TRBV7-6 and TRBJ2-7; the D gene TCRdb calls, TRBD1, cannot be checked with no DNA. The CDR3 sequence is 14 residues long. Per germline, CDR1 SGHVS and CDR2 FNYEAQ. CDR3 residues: CASSSGQEDYEQYF.

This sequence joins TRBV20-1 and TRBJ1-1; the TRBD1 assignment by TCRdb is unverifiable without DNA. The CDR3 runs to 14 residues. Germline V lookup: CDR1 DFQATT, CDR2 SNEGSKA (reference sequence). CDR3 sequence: CSAREGRELSEAFF.

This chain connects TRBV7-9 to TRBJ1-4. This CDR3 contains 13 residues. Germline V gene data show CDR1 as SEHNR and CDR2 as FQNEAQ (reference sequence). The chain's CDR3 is CASSRATNEKLFF.

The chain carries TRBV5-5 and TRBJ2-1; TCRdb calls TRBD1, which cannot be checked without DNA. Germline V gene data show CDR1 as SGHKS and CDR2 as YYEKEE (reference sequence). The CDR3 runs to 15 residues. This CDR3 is CASSPGQGEYNEQFF.

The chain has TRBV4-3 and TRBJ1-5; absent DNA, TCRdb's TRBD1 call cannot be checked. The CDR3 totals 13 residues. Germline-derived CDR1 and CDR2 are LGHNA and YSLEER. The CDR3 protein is CASSQTGAQPQHF.

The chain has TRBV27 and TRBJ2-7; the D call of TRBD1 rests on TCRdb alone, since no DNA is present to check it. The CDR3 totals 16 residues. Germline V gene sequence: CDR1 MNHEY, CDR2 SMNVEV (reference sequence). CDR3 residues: CASSLAGQTASYEQYF.

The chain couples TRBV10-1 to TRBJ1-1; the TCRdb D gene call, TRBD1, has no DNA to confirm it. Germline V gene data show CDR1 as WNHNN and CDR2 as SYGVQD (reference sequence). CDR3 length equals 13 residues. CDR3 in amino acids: CASYRGPTTEAFF.

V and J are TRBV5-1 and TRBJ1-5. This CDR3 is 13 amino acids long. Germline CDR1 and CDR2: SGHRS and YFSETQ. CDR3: CASSPGIDQPQHF.

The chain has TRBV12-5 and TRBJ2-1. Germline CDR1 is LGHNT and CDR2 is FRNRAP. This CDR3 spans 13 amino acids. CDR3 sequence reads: CASGLGGYNEQFF.

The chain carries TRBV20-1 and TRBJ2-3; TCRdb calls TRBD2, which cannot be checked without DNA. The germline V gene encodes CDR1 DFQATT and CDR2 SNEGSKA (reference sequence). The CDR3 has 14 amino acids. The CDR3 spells CSAREVAGTDTQYF.

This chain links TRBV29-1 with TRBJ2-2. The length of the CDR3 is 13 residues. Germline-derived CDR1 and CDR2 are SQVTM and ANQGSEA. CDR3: CSVVGSNTGELFF.

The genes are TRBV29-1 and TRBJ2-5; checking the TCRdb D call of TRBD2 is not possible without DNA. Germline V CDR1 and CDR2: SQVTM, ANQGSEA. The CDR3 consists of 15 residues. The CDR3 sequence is CSVDLGTAYQETQYF.

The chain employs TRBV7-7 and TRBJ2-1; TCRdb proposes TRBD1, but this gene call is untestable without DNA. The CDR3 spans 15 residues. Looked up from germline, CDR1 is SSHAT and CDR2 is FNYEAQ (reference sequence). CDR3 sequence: CASSPLGGPYNEQFF.

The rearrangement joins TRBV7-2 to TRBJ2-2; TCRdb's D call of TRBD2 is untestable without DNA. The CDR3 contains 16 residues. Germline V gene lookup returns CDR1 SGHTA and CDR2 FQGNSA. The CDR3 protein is CASTFTSGGYTGELFF.

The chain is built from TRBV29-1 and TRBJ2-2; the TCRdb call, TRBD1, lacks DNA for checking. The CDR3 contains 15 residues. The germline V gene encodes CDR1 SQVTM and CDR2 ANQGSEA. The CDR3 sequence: CSVERGRGSTGELFF.

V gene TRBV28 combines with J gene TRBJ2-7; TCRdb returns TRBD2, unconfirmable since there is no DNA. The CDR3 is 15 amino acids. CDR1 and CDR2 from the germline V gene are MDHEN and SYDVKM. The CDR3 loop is CASRTTSGQLYEQYF.

CDR3 amino acids: CASSKCRQQVCYEQYF. The chain is built from TRBV21-1 and TRBJ2-7. TRBV21-1 is a pseudogene locus. The CDR3 loop spans 16 amino acids.

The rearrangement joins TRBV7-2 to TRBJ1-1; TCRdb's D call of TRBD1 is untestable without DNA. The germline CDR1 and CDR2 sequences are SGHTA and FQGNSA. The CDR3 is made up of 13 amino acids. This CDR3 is CASSAYVGAYAFF.

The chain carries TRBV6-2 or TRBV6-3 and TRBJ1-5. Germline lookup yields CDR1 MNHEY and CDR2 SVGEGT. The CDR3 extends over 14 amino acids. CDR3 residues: CASSYGDAAQPQHF.

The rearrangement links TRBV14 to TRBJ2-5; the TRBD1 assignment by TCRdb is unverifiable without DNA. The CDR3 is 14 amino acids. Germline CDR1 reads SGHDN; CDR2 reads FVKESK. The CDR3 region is CASSQRDRQETQYF.

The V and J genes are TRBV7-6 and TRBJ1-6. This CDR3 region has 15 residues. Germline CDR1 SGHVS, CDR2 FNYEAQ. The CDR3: CASSLALMGNSPLHF.

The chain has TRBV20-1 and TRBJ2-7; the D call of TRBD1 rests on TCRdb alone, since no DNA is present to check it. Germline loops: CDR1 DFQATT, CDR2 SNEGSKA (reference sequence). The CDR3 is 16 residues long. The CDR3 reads CSARDLGTGDYYEQYF.

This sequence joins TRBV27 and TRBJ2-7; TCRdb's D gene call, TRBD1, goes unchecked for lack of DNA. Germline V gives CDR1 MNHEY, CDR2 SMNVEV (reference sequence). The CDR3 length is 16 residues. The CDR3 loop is CASSSRTGHSSYEQYF.

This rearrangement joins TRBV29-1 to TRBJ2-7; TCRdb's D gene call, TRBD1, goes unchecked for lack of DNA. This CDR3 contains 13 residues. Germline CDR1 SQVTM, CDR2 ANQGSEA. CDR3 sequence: CSVEDPGWHEQYF.

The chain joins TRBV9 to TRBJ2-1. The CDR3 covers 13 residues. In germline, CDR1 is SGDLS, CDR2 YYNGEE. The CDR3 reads CASGGNSYNEQFF.

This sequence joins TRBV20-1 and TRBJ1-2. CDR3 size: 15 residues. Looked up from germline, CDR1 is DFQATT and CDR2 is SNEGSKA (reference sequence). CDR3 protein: CSAADLRGPNYGYTF.